A single sample gave rise to the 5 T cell receptor beta chains below, sequenced in a study of control samples from healthy donors and cancer patients. Sequencing was performed with immunoSEQ multiplex PCR; in TCRdb, only in-frame clones are kept and a portion is missing. The table has about 160,000 clones, over 85% seen once. The sequenced sample consisted of blood. These receptors originate from a woman aged 60-75 years in good health.

The V and J genes are TRBV25-1 and TRBJ2-5; tentatively, D is TRBD2 (6 bases). Per germline, CDR1 MGHDK and CDR2 SYGVNS. The CDR3 has 14 residues. V was clipped by 4 bases and J by 2 bases, with 11 bases between them. In nucleotides, the CDR3 is TGTGCCAGCAGTGGGCCGGCGGGGCAAGAGACCCAGTACTTC. Residues: CASSGPAGQETQYF.

V is TRBV12-3 or TRBV12-4 and J is TRBJ1-2; no clear D gene. Trimming removed 7 bases at V and 1 base at J, with 10 bases between. This CDR3 is 13 amino acids long. The CDR3 nucleotides are TGTGCCAGCACTATCCAATTTAACTATGGCTACACCTTC. Translation gives CASTIQFNYGYTF.

The chain employs TRBV27 and TRBJ1-6; D is uncertain. The CDR3 spans 13 residues. Trimming cost V 3 bases and J 0 bases, with 0 bases left between them. Germline-derived CDR1 and CDR2 are MNHEY and SMNVEV (reference sequence). The CDR3 loop reads CASSFSYNSPLHF. DNA of the CDR3: TGTGCCAGCAGTTTCTCCTATAATTCACCCCTCCACTTT.

The chain employs TRBV7-6 and TRBJ1-2; 9 bases line up with TRBD1. Germline values: CDR1 SGHVS, CDR2 FNYEAQ. Trimming removed 1 base from V and 9 bases from J; junction bases left unmatched: 9. The CDR3 has 15 residues. The CDR3 DNA reads TGTGCCAGCAGCTTAGACGGAAACAGGGGGCGAAGCTACACCTTC. Protein sequence: CASSLDGNRGRSYTF.

The chain links TRBV18 to TRBJ1-6, with 7 bases matching TRBD1. V shed 5 bases, J shed 9 bases, and the junction held 7 bases outside the gene matches. The CDR3 has 14 amino acids. Per the germline V gene, CDR1 is KGHSH and CDR2 is LQKENI. CDR3 loop: CASSTEGAGSPLHF. The CDR3 region has the DNA TGTGCCAGCTCAACCGAGGGGGCTGGTTCACCCCTCCACTTT.